These 31 T cell receptor beta chains were all obtained from the same sample, sequenced in a study of graft-versus-host responses after intestinal transplantation. The table came from immunoSEQ multiplex PCR; TCRdb's copy has only in-frame clones and leaves some out. This sample carries roughly 30,000 clones, approximately 83% of them seen once, and the ten largest clones take around a fifth. No antigens are known for them. The sequencing used unstimulated CD8+ T cells sorted from spleen or lymph node cells, collected before intestinal transplant. The receptors originated from a human donor who received an intestinal transplant.

J is TRBJ1-1 and V is TRBV9, with D possibly TRBD1 on 6 matching bases. The CDR3 has 13 residues. Germline-derived CDR1 and CDR2 are SGDLS and YYNGEE. V lost 0 bases and J lost 7, with 10 bases in between. The DNA for the CDR3 is TGTGCCAGCAGCGTAGGACAGGCGAGTGAAGCTTTCTTT. Its translation is CASSVGQASEAFF.

V and J are TRBV5-1 and TRBJ2-1; 10 bases match TRBD2. Trimming took 2 bases from V and 5 from J; bases not matched to a gene: 10. Germline CDR1 is SGHRS and CDR2 is YFSETQ. The CDR3 contains 17 residues. CDR3 sequence: CASSFRISGRGDNEQFF. Written as DNA, the CDR3 is TGCGCCAGCAGCTTCCGGATAAGCGGGAGGGGGGACAATGAGCAGTTCTTC.

The chain links TRBV2 to TRBJ2-7; 12 bases are shared with TRBD2. Germline values: CDR1 SNHLY, CDR2 FYNNEI. Trimming cost V 4 bases and J 2 bases; bases outside gene matches: 3. The CDR3 sequence is 15 residues long. The CDR3 region is CASSGLAGGPYEQYF. The CDR3 DNA reads TGTGCCAGCAGTGGCCTAGCGGGAGGGCCCTACGAGCAGTACTTC.

V gene TRBV5-4 combines with J gene TRBJ2-7; D call uncertain. V was shortened by 0 bases and J by 5 bases, with 15 bases between the two germline ends. Germline CDR1 is SGHNT and CDR2 is YYREEE (reference sequence). The CDR3 has 15 amino acids. CDR3 region: CASSLVSTQRHEQYF. For the CDR3, the DNA is TGTGCCAGCAGCTTGGTCTCTACCCAGCGCCACGAGCAGTACTTC. Supplemented by reference TRBV5-4 and TRBJ2-7, the full variable domain reads ETGVTQSPTHLIKTRGQQVTLRCSSQSGHNTVSWYQQALGQGPQFIFQYYREEENGRGNFPPRFSGLQFPNYSSELNVNALELDDSALYLCASSLVSTQRHEQYFGPGTRLTVT.

The chain couples TRBV29-1 to TRBJ2-7; D is perhaps TRBD1 (5 bases). CDR3 length equals 11 residues. Germline V gene sequence: CDR1 SQVTM, CDR2 ANQGSEA. The ends were cut back, 6 bases at V and 2 bases at J, with 8 bases in the middle. The chain's CDR3 is CSVRVPYEQYF. The CDR3, as DNA: TGCAGCGTCAGGGTTCCCTACGAGCAGTACTTC.

This rearrangement joins TRBV4-1 to TRBJ1-6; 8 bases are a match to TRBD1. Germline values: CDR1 MGHRA, CDR2 YSYEKL. The length of the CDR3 is 15 residues. Trimming took 4 bases from V and 10 from J; bases not matched to a gene: 9. CDR3 sequence (DNA): TGCGCCAGCAGCCTTGGACAGGGAGGGAGCTCACCCCTCCACTTT. Its protein is CASSLGQGGSSPLHF.

This clone came up a few times. The rearrangement joins TRBV18 to TRBJ1-1; D is possibly TRBD1 (6 bases). The CDR3 length is 14 residues. Trimming shortened V by 3 bases and J by 1 base, and 9 bases separated the two germline ends. Germline lookup yields CDR1 KGHSH and CDR2 LQKENI. The CDR3 DNA reads TGTGCCAGCTCACCGGGGGCGGGGAACACTGAAGCTTTCTTT. Translated: CASSPGAGNTEAFF.

The chain uses TRBV19 and TRBJ2-4, with TRBD1 matching 9 bases. Unmatched junction bases numbered 12, after V lost 9 bases and J lost 3 bases. The CDR3 contains 16 residues. Germline CDR1 LNHDA, CDR2 SQIVND (reference sequence). Written as DNA, the CDR3 is TGTGCCAGAAGCAGGCGGGACAGGGATAACAAAAACATTCAGTACTTC. This translates into CARSRRDRDNKNIQYF.

The chain joins TRBV10-2 to TRBJ1-6; TRBD1 matches at 7 bases. Germline V CDR1 and CDR2: WSHSY, SAAADI. The length of the CDR3 is 13 residues. V shed 3 bases, J shed 9 bases, and the junction held 2 bases outside the gene matches. The DNA of the CDR3 is TGCGCCAGCAGTGAACAGGGGCGTTCACCCCTCCACTTT. Amino acid sequence: CASSEQGRSPLHF.

The chain has TRBV2 and TRBJ2-4; D gene ambiguous. CDR3 length: 15 amino acids. CDR1 SNHLY and CDR2 FYNNEI come from the germline V gene. Trimming took off 7 bases at V and 1 base at J, with 14 bases between the two ends. In DNA form, the CDR3 reads TGTGCCAGCATAGAGGCCGGATGGGCCAAAAACATTCAGTACTTC. Protein sequence: CASIEAGWAKNIQYF.

This clone was recorded only once. The V gene is TRBV12-5, the J gene TRBJ2-1, with D possibly matching TRBD1 (6 bases). The V and J ends lost 2 bases and 4 bases respectively, with 12 bases between them. This CDR3 region has 15 residues. From germline, CDR1 is LGHNT and CDR2 FRNRAP. The CDR3 sequence: CASGLSTGLYNEQFF. The CDR3 DNA follows: TGTGCTAGTGGTTTGTCGACAGGTTTATACAATGAGCAGTTCTTC.

Relative to its sample, this clone is medium-sized. J is TRBJ2-7 and V is TRBV15; possible D gene TRBD1, 6 bases. CDR1 is LNHNV and CDR2 is YYDKDF in the germline V gene (reference sequence). The V and J ends lost 1 base and 1 base respectively, with 11 bases between them. The CDR3 extends over 15 amino acids. DNA of the CDR3: TGTGCCACCAGCAGAGCCGAGGGACAATCCTACGAGCAGTACTTC. Translated, it gives CATSRAEGQSYEQYF.

The CDR3 sequence: CASTLAGAQETQYF. The CDR3 DNA follows: TGTGCCAGCACACTGGCAGGGGCGCAAGAGACCCAGTACTTC. The chain couples TRBV6-4 to TRBJ2-5; D may be TRBD1 (6 bases). Trimming took 7 bases from V and 2 from J, leaving 14 bases between them. Germline V lookup: CDR1 MRHNA, CDR2 SNTAGT. This CDR3 spans 14 amino acids.

This chain links TRBV4-1 with TRBJ2-1, with a possible D match to TRBD1 (6 bases). The V and J ends lost 5 bases and 9 bases respectively, with 20 bases between them. CDR3 length: 15 residues. Germline V gives CDR1 MGHRA, CDR2 YSYEKL. The CDR3 protein is CASSARGQGMSEQFF. The DNA of the CDR3 is TGCGCCAGCAGCGCCCGAGGGCAGGGGATGAGTGAGCAGTTCTTC.

The chain links TRBV4-2 to TRBJ2-5; TRBD2 matches 7 bases. Germline trimming cut 4 bases from V and 4 bases from J; bases unmatched to any gene: 12. CDR3 size: 16 residues. Germline assignment: CDR1 LGHNA and CDR2 YNFKEQ. CDR3 region: CASSPDGGGGAETQYF. DNA for the CDR3: TGTGCCAGCAGCCCCGACGGCGGGGGAGGGGCAGAGACCCAGTACTTC.

This clone was observed a single time. CDR3 loop: CASSTTELNTEAFF. In nucleotides, the CDR3 is TGTGCCAGTAGTACCACAGAACTGAACACTGAAGCTTTCTTT. The chain links TRBV19 to TRBJ1-1; D is uncertain. The V gene's germline CDR1 is LNHDA and CDR2 SQIVND (reference sequence). The CDR3 totals 14 residues. V lost 4 bases, J lost 0 bases, and 9 bases lay in between.

V and J are TRBV9 and TRBJ2-7; TRBD1 matches at 9 bases. Germline-derived CDR1 and CDR2 are SGDLS and YYNGEE. V gave up 0 bases and J gave up 6 bases; unmatched junction bases: 10. CDR3 size: 16 residues. In DNA, the CDR3 is TGTGCCAGCAGCGTAGAAAGTGGGACAGGGACGGGCGAGCAGTACTTC. It yields the protein CASSVESGTGTGEQYF.

The chain recombines TRBV7-8 with TRBJ2-5; no clear D gene. Germline V lookup: CDR1 SGHVS, CDR2 FQNEAQ. V was pared by 1 base and J by 2 bases, with 8 bases between. The CDR3 has 14 amino acids. The DNA of the CDR3 is TGTGCCAGCAGCTTAGGGGCACCTCAAGAGACCCAGTACTTC. This codes for CASSLGAPQETQYF.

V is TRBV7-9 and J is TRBJ2-7, with TRBD2 identical over 13 bases. This CDR3 has 14 residues. V gave up 6 bases and J gave up 10 bases; unmatched junction bases: 9. The germline CDR1 and CDR2 sequences are SEHNR and FQNEAQ (reference sequence). The CDR3 coding sequence is TGTGCCAGCAGAACCGGACTAGCGGGAGACCCACAGTACTTC. Translation: CASRTGLAGDPQYF.

This chain connects TRBV6-6 to TRBJ2-7; 9 bases are shared with TRBD2. The CDR3 length is 16 residues. The germline CDR1 and CDR2 sequences are MNHNY and SVGAGI (reference sequence). V was clipped by 7 bases and J by 2 bases; unmatched bases: 12. The DNA for the CDR3 is TGTGCCAGCAACCTACAGAGCGGGAGGACCGCCTACGAGCAGTACTTC. Its protein is CASNLQSGRTAYEQYF.

This chain connects TRBV6-1 to TRBJ1-4; the D is unclear. This CDR3 spans 15 amino acids. Germline-derived CDR1 and CDR2 are MNHNS and SASEGT. Trimming took 2 bases from V and 4 from J, leaving 11 bases between them. CDR3 amino acids: CASSEKGGDNEKLFF. The CDR3 DNA reads TGTGCCAGCAGTGAAAAGGGCGGGGATAATGAAAAACTGTTTTTT.

The table lists this clone with a few counts. The chain is built from TRBV29-1 and TRBJ2-7; no clear D gene. Germline CDR1 reads SQVTM; CDR2 reads ANQGSEA. CDR3 length: 12 residues. Deletions cut 0 bases from V and 1 base from J, with 4 bases between. The CDR3 sequence: CSVEDLSYEQYF. In DNA, the CDR3 is TGCAGCGTTGAAGATCTGTCCTACGAGCAGTACTTC.

V gene TRBV6-5 combines with J gene TRBJ2-1, with D perhaps matching TRBD1 (6 bases). The germline gives CDR1 MNHEY, CDR2 SVGAGI. Trimming pared 2 bases from V and 7 bases from J, leaving 12 bases between. The CDR3 contains 14 residues. CDR3 sequence (DNA): TGTGCCAGCAGTTACGGGGGCCAGAGTAATGAGCAGTTCTTC. It is translated as CASSYGGQSNEQFF.

The CDR3 spells CATSRNRDREGTDTQYF. The CDR3 bases are TGTGCCACCAGCAGAAACCGGGACAGGGAGGGGACAGATACGCAGTATTTT. V gene TRBV15 combines with J gene TRBJ2-3; TRBD1 matches at 9 bases. The germline gives CDR1 LNHNV, CDR2 YYDKDF (reference sequence). V gave up 2 bases and J gave up 3 bases; unmatched junction bases: 9. CDR3 size: 17 residues.

The genes are TRBV6-6 and TRBJ2-4, with D tentatively TRBD1 (5 bases). The CDR3 contains 14 residues. CDR1 and CDR2 (germline): MNHNY, SVGAGI (reference sequence). V was clipped by 0 bases and J by 7 bases, with 10 bases between them. The DNA for the CDR3 is TGTGCCAGCAGTTACTCATCAGGGAACAACATTCAGTACTTC. Residues: CASSYSSGNNIQYF.

The CDR3 reads CASSYYQEQFF. CDR3 nucleotide sequence: TGCGCCAGCAGCTATTATCAGGAGCAGTTCTTC. This chain joins TRBV5-1 and TRBJ2-1; D is ambiguous. In germline, CDR1 is SGHRS, CDR2 YFSETQ. The ends were cut back, 3 bases at V and 10 bases at J, with 8 bases in the middle. The length of the CDR3 is 11 residues.

The genes are TRBV7-8 and TRBJ2-5; 9 bases are shared with TRBD2. Germline V CDR1 and CDR2: SGHVS, FQNEAQ. The ends lost 7 bases at V and 5 bases at J; junction bases unmatched: 11. The CDR3 contains 15 residues. DNA of the CDR3: TGTGCCAGCACCCCTACAGCGGGGGGTCTTGAGACCCAGTACTTC. Translated, it gives CASTPTAGGLETQYF.

This sequence joins TRBV5-6 and TRBJ2-7; the match to TRBD2 covers 8 bases. Trimming at V came to 0 bases and at J to 5 bases, leaving 4 bases not matched to a gene. Germline loops: CDR1 SGHDT, CDR2 YYEEEE. The CDR3 is 14 amino acids. The CDR3 is CASSLDGREDEQYF. DNA of the CDR3: TGTGCCAGCAGCTTGGACGGGAGGGAAGACGAGCAGTACTTC.

V is TRBV7-8 and J is TRBJ2-1, with TRBD1 as a possible D gene (6 bases). CDR3 length: 17 amino acids. Trimming removed 3 bases at V and 0 bases at J, with 15 bases between. Germline assignment: CDR1 SGHVS and CDR2 FQNEAQ. CDR3 in amino acids: CASSFGTNPSSYNEQFF. In nucleotides, the CDR3 is TGTGCCAGCAGCTTTGGGACAAACCCCAGCTCCTACAATGAGCAGTTCTTC.

The chain couples TRBV19 to TRBJ2-7; 8 bases map to TRBD2. V lost 3 bases and J lost 2; bases outside the gene matches: 3. CDR1 is LNHDA and CDR2 is SQIVND in the germline V gene (reference sequence). CDR3 size: 14 residues. The DNA of the CDR3 is TGTGCCAGTAGTATTTATAGCGGGGCCTACGAGCAGTACTTC. As protein: CASSIYSGAYEQYF. Based on the CDR3 plus reference TRBV19 and TRBJ2-7, the full variable domain is DGGITQSPKYLFRKEGQNVTLSCEQNLNHDAMYWYRQDPGQGLRLIYYSQIVNDFQKGDIAEGYSVSREKKESFPLTVTSAQKNPTAFYLCASSIYSGAYEQYFGPGTRLTVT.

The chain uses TRBV27 and TRBJ2-7; 10 positions match TRBD2. Germline V CDR1 and CDR2: MNHEY, SMNVEV (reference sequence). Unmatched junction bases numbered 6, after V lost 2 bases and J lost 2 bases. This CDR3 is 16 amino acids long. The CDR3 coding sequence is TGTGCCAGCAGTTTAGGGGTCGGGACTAGCGCCTACGAGCAGTACTTC. Translating gives CASSLGVGTSAYEQYF.